The 2 T cell receptor beta chains reported below all come from one sample, sequenced in a study of cytomegalovirus exposure and HLA in healthy donors. Both 60 Vbeta primers and 13 Jbeta primers went into the PCR. Here immunoSEQ multiplex PCR was the method, and the copy in TCRdb shows in-frame clones only, minus some. The data hold tens of thousands of clones, with roughly 85% observed a single time. Sequencing input: PBMCs. All receptors derive from a female donor in good health and CMV-seronegative.

The chain couples TRBV7-2 to TRBJ2-5; maybe TRBD2 (6 bases). Germline V CDR1 and CDR2: SGHTA, FQGNSA. This CDR3 comprises 14 residues. Trimming pared 0 bases from V and 4 bases from J, leaving 9 bases between. The CDR3 is CASSLAGGGETQYF. CDR3 nucleotide sequence: TGTGCCAGCAGCTTAGCGGGAGGAGGAGAGACCCAGTACTTC.

The V and J genes are TRBV9 and TRBJ2-5; 11 nucleotides line up with TRBD2. Per the germline V gene, CDR1 is SGDLS and CDR2 is YYNGEE. With 2 bases clipped from V and 2 bases from J, the junction kept 8 bases outside the gene matches. The CDR3 extends over 17 amino acids. The CDR3 loop reads CASSVSSGRRGQETQYF. CDR3 DNA: TGTGCCAGCAGCGTCTCTAGCGGGAGGAGGGGACAAGAGACCCAGTACTTC.